This entry lists 4 T cell receptor beta chains sequenced from one sample in a study of blood T cells in healthy people across ages. The second PCR ran roughly 6 to 11 cycles with a sample-barcoded 5' primer and J-beta primers. One entry per CDR3 protein results from TCRdb running MiXCR on the 5' RACE reads. The table includes about 1,400,000 distinct CDR3 sequences, 45% to 70% detected once. Material: blood. The origin of the receptors is a man younger than 35 in good health.

About this clonotype: A much larger clone is a single base away; this may be a read error. The rearrangement joins TRBV6-6 to TRBJ2-7, with 8 bases identical to TRBD2. The CDR3 runs to 16 residues. The germline gives CDR1 MNHNY, CDR2 SVGAGI (reference sequence). With V trimmed by 0 bases and J by 1 base, 5 bases remained unmatched. Here the CDR3 reads CASSYSTSANSYEQYV. For the CDR3, the DNA is TGTGCCAGCAGTTACTCGACTAGCGCGAATTCCTACGAGCAGTACGTC.

The chain has TRBV9 and TRBJ1-2, with D unclear. The CDR3 covers 15 residues. Germline CDR1 is SGDLS and CDR2 is YYNGEE. The V end was cut by 4 bases, the J end by 2 bases, with 15 bases between. The CDR3 reads CASSPLGSPNYGYTF. DNA for the CDR3: TGTGCCAGCAGCCCCTTAGGGTCGCCAAACTATGGCTACACCTTC. Variable domain in full (rest from reference TRBV9 and TRBJ1-2): DSGVTQTPKHLITATGQRVTLRCSPRSGDLSVYWYQQSLDQGLQFLIQYYNGEERAKGNILERFSAQQFPDLHSELNLSSLELGDSALYFCASSPLGSPNYGYTFGSGTRLTVV.

V is TRBV7-8 and J is TRBJ2-3; D is unresolved. Trimming took off 5 bases at V and 2 bases at J, with 14 bases between the two ends. This CDR3 comprises 15 residues. Per the germline V gene, CDR1 is SGHVS and CDR2 is FQNEAQ. The CDR3 DNA follows: TGTGCCAGCAGCCCAAAGAGGCGGATCACAGATACGCAGTATTTT. Its translation is CASSPKRRITDTQYF.

The chain joins TRBV2 to TRBJ2-1; unclear D gene. Germline V gene sequence: CDR1 SNHLY, CDR2 FYNNEI. V lost 7 bases and J lost 3, with 10 bases in between. CDR3 length equals 13 residues. The CDR3 DNA is TGTGCCAGCAAAGGCAGCCTCTACAATGAGCAGTTCTTC. Translation gives CASKGSLYNEQFF.